Following are 20 T cell receptor beta chains from one sample sequenced in a study of T-cell reconstitution after alpha-beta-depleted transplantation in children. Unique molecular identifiers featured in how the TCRbeta library was prepared. MiXCR was run by TCRdb on the PCR reads, yielding one entry per CDR3 protein. The repertoire holds around 400,000 distinct CDR3 sequences, with about a tenth as singletons. This sample comprised PBMCs from the stem cell graft donor, obtained from the stem cell graft. These receptors originate from a human donor who donated a stem cell graft to a child with acute myeloid leukemia.

This clonotype was recorded a few times. V gene TRBV2 combines with J gene TRBJ2-1; 12 nucleotides match TRBD2. The CDR3 consists of 14 residues. Germline lookup yields CDR1 SNHLY and CDR2 FYNNEI. The J segment lost 5 bases and the V segment lost 10 bases, leaving 6 bases of the junction unmatched. Here the CDR3 reads CATLGLAGDNEQFF. The CDR3 nucleotides are TGTGCCACCTTGGGACTAGCGGGTGACAATGAGCAGTTCTTC.

V gene TRBV12-3 or TRBV12-4 combines with J gene TRBJ2-2; no clear D. The CDR3 runs 15 residues. The V gene lost 6 bases and the J gene lost 1 base, with 12 bases spanning the gap. Here the CDR3 DNA reads TGTGCCAGCAGGAGGCCCAACAGGAACACCGGGGAGCTGTTTTTT. Its translation is CASRRPNRNTGELFF.

This clonotype was counted only a few times. The chain joins TRBV18 to TRBJ1-6; D might be TRBD1 (5 bases). Germline CDR1 and CDR2: KGHSH and LQKENI. The germline V and J ends were trimmed by 3 bases and 8 bases, with 20 bases remaining between them. This CDR3 contains 17 residues. CDR3 bases: TGTGCCAGCTCACCGAGAAGGGGCTTGCGGGCGGATTCACCCCTCCACTTT. This gives the protein CASSPRRGLRADSPLHF.

J is TRBJ2-1 and V is TRBV30; 15 bases are shared with TRBD2. CDR3 length: 19 residues. The V gene's germline CDR1 is GTSNPN and CDR2 SVGIG (reference sequence). V shed 1 base, J shed 7 bases, and the junction held 14 bases outside the gene matches. The CDR3 region has the DNA TGTGCCTGGAGTGGCTTCGGGGGCCCCGGACTAGCGGGAGGGAATGAGCAGTTCTTC. This translates into CAWSGFGGPGLAGGNEQFF.

This clonotype showed up many times. The rearrangement links TRBV3-1 to TRBJ2-5, with D tentatively TRBD2 (6 bases). The CDR3 is 12 amino acids. Germline CDR1 and CDR2: LGHDT and YNNKEL (reference sequence). V shed 5 bases and J shed 4 bases, with 8 bases lying between them. CDR3 nucleotides: TGTGCCAGCAGCGGGGGGTTAGAGACCCAGTACTTC. Translating gives CASSGGLETQYF.

With respect to this clonotype: Lacking the conserved final phenylalanine or tryptophan, this CDR3 likely reflects a read error. The chain has TRBV29-1 and TRBJ2-2, with D tentatively TRBD1 (5 bases). Trimming removed 7 bases at V and 7 bases at J, with 16 bases between. In germline, CDR1 is SQVTM, CDR2 ANQGSEA. The CDR3 sequence is 13 residues long. In nucleotides, the CDR3 is TGCAGCGCGTGGGGCCGATTGGGCGGGGAGCTGTTTCTT. This codes for CSAWGRLGGELFL.

This clonotype was found a few times. The gene calls are TRBV6-2 or TRBV6-3 and TRBJ2-7; D perhaps matches TRBD1 (6 bases). This CDR3 is built from 15 residues. The germline gives CDR1 MNHEY, CDR2 SVGEGT. The ends were cut back, 0 bases at V and 6 bases at J, with 15 bases in the middle. For the CDR3, the DNA is TGTGCCAGCAGTTACTCGGAGGCAGGGGCGGTCGAGCAGTACTTC. Protein sequence: CASSYSEAGAVEQYF.

The J gene is TRBJ2-1, the V gene TRBV7-2; 8 nucleotides agree with TRBD1. The CDR3 loop spans 15 amino acids. Germline V CDR1 and CDR2: SGHTA, FQGNSA. V lost 6 bases, J lost 1 base, and 5 bases stayed unmatched. DNA of the CDR3: TGTGCCAGCAGGTTCCGGGACAGGTCCTACAATGAGCAGTTCTTC. Translated, it gives CASRFRDRSYNEQFF.

This clonotype was detected only a few times. The CDR3 loop reads CASSVGTVNTEAFF. In DNA form, the CDR3 reads TGTGCCAGCAGCGTCGGGACGGTGAACACTGAAGCTTTCTTT. The chain is built from TRBV9 and TRBJ1-1; D might be TRBD1 (5 bases). V was shortened by 2 bases and J by 0 bases, with 8 bases between the two germline ends. Germline V CDR1 and CDR2: SGDLS, YYNGEE. CDR3 length: 14 amino acids.

J is TRBJ1-1 and V is TRBV27, with D possibly being TRBD1 (5 bases). V gave up 6 bases and J gave up 4 bases, with 21 bases separating them. CDR3 length: 16 amino acids. The germline gives CDR1 MNHEY, CDR2 SMNVEV (reference sequence). The DNA for the CDR3 is TGTGCCAGCAGCCCTACACCCAGGGCGGGCGGCACTGAAGCTTTCTTT. The encoded protein is CASSPTPRAGGTEAFF.

This clonotype was counted only a few times. This chain uses TRBV20-1 with TRBJ1-2; 9 bases line up with TRBD1. V shed 1 base and J 7 bases; nucleotides not matched to a gene: 4. Germline CDR1 is DFQATT and CDR2 is SNEGSKA (reference sequence). The CDR3 loop spans 13 amino acids. CDR3 protein: CSARVGQGSGYTF. CDR3 nucleotides: TGCAGTGCTAGAGTGGGACAGGGCTCTGGCTACACCTTC.

Only a few counts were recorded for this clonotype. The chain carries TRBV6-1 and TRBJ2-3; TRBD2 is a possible D gene (5 bases). There are 15 residues in the CDR3. V was clipped by 1 base and J by 1 base, with 9 bases between them. Germline loops: CDR1 MNHNS, CDR2 SASEGT. For the CDR3, the DNA is TGTGCCAGCAGTGAAGTCGGAGGAGGCACAGATACGCAGTATTTT. Its protein is CASSEVGGGTDTQYF.

The chain couples TRBV6-5 to TRBJ2-7, with 10 bases aligning to TRBD1. Germline V gene lookup returns CDR1 MNHEY and CDR2 SVGAGI. The ends lost 4 bases at V and 4 bases at J; junction bases unmatched: 10. The CDR3 is made up of 16 amino acids. CDR3 sequence reads: CASSSARPGQGYEQYV. The CDR3 nucleotides are TGTGCCAGCAGTTCCGCCCGACCGGGACAGGGGTACGAGCAGTACGTC.

This clonotype has more than one count but fewer than ten. This chain joins TRBV3-1 and TRBJ1-2; TRBD1 is a possible D gene (5 bases). The V and J ends lost 4 bases and 8 bases respectively, with 17 bases between them. This CDR3 contains 14 residues. The germline CDR1 and CDR2 sequences are LGHDT and YNNKEL (reference sequence). CDR3 DNA sequence: TGTGCCAGCAGCCTTGGAGGGACCGATCGGGGCTACACCTTC. Translated, it gives CASSLGGTDRGYTF.

This clonotype was picked up a small number of times. V usage is TRBV7-8 and J usage is TRBJ2-7, with 14 bases fitting TRBD2. V lost 0 bases and J lost 3; bases outside the gene matches: 1. Germline V gene sequence: CDR1 SGHVS, CDR2 FQNEAQ. The CDR3 spans 16 residues. CDR3 in amino acids: CASSLAGLAGDYEQYF. Written as DNA, the CDR3 is TGTGCCAGCAGCTTAGCGGGACTAGCGGGAGACTACGAGCAGTACTTC.

The V gene is TRBV11-1, the J gene TRBJ2-1; TRBD2 aligns across 12 bases. The CDR3 loop spans 16 amino acids. V lost 8 bases and J lost 4; bases outside the gene matches: 9. Germline assignment: CDR1 SGHAT and CDR2 FQDESV (reference sequence). The CDR3 is CASGTSGPLAYNEQFF. CDR3 bases: TGTGCCAGCGGGACTAGCGGGCCCCTGGCGTACAATGAGCAGTTCTTC.

This chain joins TRBV6-1 and TRBJ2-5, with TRBD2 identical over 11 bases. This CDR3 spans 16 amino acids. Germline CDR1 and CDR2: MNHNS and SASEGT. Trimming took 4 bases from V and 6 from J; bases not matched to a gene: 10. This CDR3 is CASSVVGTSGLKTQYF. CDR3 DNA: TGTGCCAGCAGTGTCGTCGGGACTAGCGGTTTAAAGACCCAGTACTTC.

This clonotype was counted many times. CDR3 DNA sequence: TGTGCCAGTAGTATGGGTTCCGGTGGCGCGGGAGCGGCCTACGAGCAGTACTTC. Its protein is CASSMGSGGAGAAYEQYF. The chain uses TRBV19 and TRBJ2-7; 7 nucleotides line up with TRBD2. Trimming took 3 bases from V and 2 from J; bases not matched to a gene: 16. This CDR3 is 18 amino acids long. Germline lookup yields CDR1 LNHDA and CDR2 SQIVND (reference sequence).

The chain employs TRBV20-1 and TRBJ2-1, with D perhaps being TRBD1 or TRBD2 (5 bases each). CDR1 is DFQATT and CDR2 is SNEGSKA in the germline V gene (reference sequence). CDR3 size: 14 residues. Trimming shortened V by 4 bases and J by 4 bases, and 14 bases separated the two germline ends. CDR3 sequence reads: CSATPGRIYNEQFF. The CDR3 region has the DNA TGCAGTGCTACTCCGGGACGGATATACAATGAGCAGTTCTTC.

The V and J genes are TRBV20-1 and TRBJ2-1, with 8 bases that match TRBD2. Germline lookup yields CDR1 DFQATT and CDR2 SNEGSKA (reference sequence). CDR3 length: 17 residues. The ends lost 1 base at V and 9 bases at J; junction bases unmatched: 17. The CDR3 sequence is CSARVGVSQRERGEQFF. CDR3 bases: TGCAGTGCTAGAGTGGGGGTTAGCCAGCGGGAGCGTGGTGAGCAGTTCTTC.